The clone carrying this T cell receptor (beta chain) was observed a few times. Its antigen remains unknown. Unique molecular identifiers were used to barcode this TCRbeta library. MiXCR, applied by TCRdb to the PCR reads, yields one record per CDR3 protein. The repertoire holds over 85,000 distinct CDR3 sequences, with roughly 7.2% as singletons. The sample originates from a study of T-cell reconstitution after alpha-beta-depleted transplantation in children. Study-level results: Reportedly, alpha-beta T cells present about two months post-transplant originated from several hundred expanded clones of graft origin.

This sample comprised PBMCs, obtained before TCRalphabeta/CD19-depleted stem cell transplant. This clonotype was obtained from a boy between 2 and 10 years old with acute lymphoblastic leukemia, due to receive a stem cell transplant.

The CDR3: CASSLFPGSTNEKLFF. DNA for the CDR3: TGCGCCAGCAGCCTTTTCCCCGGGTCAACTAATGAAAAACTGTTTTTT. The rearrangement uses TRBV4-1 and TRBJ1-4; D is uncertain. The length of the CDR3 is 16 residues. The V and J ends lost 4 bases and 0 bases respectively, with 12 bases between them. In germline, CDR1 is MGHRA, CDR2 YSYEKL.